This TCR beta chain emerged from a study of human T cells and chemical hapten exposure. Study at large: Diphenylcyclopropenone, dosed weekly to the scalp, was given to patients throughout the roughly 25-week study.

Trimming took off 6 bases at V and 4 bases at J, with 7 bases between the two ends. The CDR3 contains 12 residues. Germline-derived CDR1 and CDR2 are ENHRY and SYGVKD. From the RACE reads, TCRdb called clonotypes with MiXCR, one entry per CDR3 protein. The sample lists 75,000 to 100,000 distinct CDR3 sequences; about 9% were seen once. The time point denotes: patch test 2, 6 weeks after DPC sensitization. Indicated treatment: therapeutic diphenylcyclopropenone sensitization with weekly scalp DPC. Alopecia patients, 18 to 70 years old and DPC-suitable, served as donors. This sequence joins TRBV10-3 and TRBJ1-3; a weak D match, TRBD1 (5 bases). The source material was whole blood, sampled in connection with sensitization to the hapten diphenylcyclopropenone (DPC). This sequence originates from a woman in her thirties or forties with alopecia areata. Some clones in this sample may be carry-over from other donors' samples. The CDR3, as DNA: TGTGCCATCAGCTGGGACGGAAACACCATATATTTT. It translates to CAISWDGNTIYF.